The 20 T cell receptor beta chains below all came from one sample that was sequenced in a study of blood T cell repertoires in COVID-19. Here immunoSEQ multiplex PCR was the method, and the copy in TCRdb shows in-frame clones only, minus some. The table lists roughly 140,000 clones, around 81% of them singletons. The sample taken for sequencing was peripheral blood. The receptor source for this set is a human donor with acute or convalescent COVID-19. The donor label of this sample is uncertain.

This clone was seen just once. This chain joins TRBV5-4 and TRBJ2-2; 14 bases agree with TRBD2. The germline V gene has CDR1 SGHNT and CDR2 YYREEE (reference sequence). The trim removed 4 bases at V and 7 bases at J, leaving 12 bases unmatched. This CDR3 has 18 residues. CDR3 protein: CASSVTLTSGGASGELFF. CDR3 DNA sequence: TGTGCCAGCAGCGTGACCTTGACTAGCGGGGGGGCGAGCGGGGAGCTGTTTTTT.

CDR3 protein: CASSVASGGARDTQYF. CDR3 DNA sequence: TGCGCCAGCAGTGTGGCTAGCGGGGGGGCCCGGGATACGCAGTATTTT. The chain joins TRBV10-1 to TRBJ2-3; 12 nucleotides line up with TRBD2. Germline loops: CDR1 WNHNN, CDR2 SYGVQD (reference sequence). The CDR3 loop spans 16 amino acids. V was clipped by 4 bases and J by 6 bases; unmatched bases: 8.

This chain connects TRBV9 to TRBJ2-1; TRBD1 might be the D (5 bases). CDR3 length equals 21 residues. Trimming removed 4 bases from V and 0 bases from J, with 29 bases in between. The germline V gene encodes CDR1 SGDLS and CDR2 YYNGEE. For the CDR3, the DNA is TGTGCCAGCAGCTCCTATCCCAGGGAATTGGCCTCCCTAGACTCCTACAATGAGCAGTTCTTC. The encoded protein is CASSSYPRELASLDSYNEQFF.

The chain combines TRBV19 with TRBJ1-3; D is possibly TRBD1 (5 bases). Germline CDR1 reads LNHDA; CDR2 reads SQIVND (reference sequence). The CDR3 consists of 16 residues. Between the trimmed V and J ends, which lost 5 bases and 5 bases, there was a span of 19 bases. CDR3 sequence reads: CASSAPQGISRNTIYF. DNA for the CDR3: TGTGCCAGTAGTGCCCCTCAGGGTATAAGTAGAAACACCATATATTTT.

CDR3 sequence (DNA): TGTGCCAGCAGTTACGGGGCAGGGTTCGAAAAACTGTTTTTT. Encoded protein: CASSYGAGFEKLFF. This chain uses TRBV6-5 with TRBJ1-4, with D perhaps TRBD1 (5 bases). The CDR3 covers 14 residues. CDR1 is MNHEY, CDR2 SVGAGI, per germline. V lost 2 bases and J lost 8, with 12 bases in between.

This sequence joins TRBV5-5 and TRBJ2-2, with a possible D match to TRBD2 (5 bases). This CDR3 contains 14 residues. Germline CDR1 is SGHKS and CDR2 is YYEKEE (reference sequence). V lost 4 bases, J lost 6 bases, and 13 bases lay in between. CDR3 in DNA: TGTGCCAGCAGCCTAAGGACTTATTCCGGGGAGCTGTTTTTT. Protein sequence: CASSLRTYSGELFF.

V is TRBV6-6 and J is TRBJ2-7; weak D call: TRBD2 (6 bases). CDR3 size: 14 residues. V was trimmed by 3 bases and J by 0 bases, leaving 9 bases between them. Per the germline V gene, CDR1 is MNHNY and CDR2 is SVGAGI (reference sequence). In nucleotides, the CDR3 is TGTGCCAGCAGTTATGCGGGGAGCTCCTACGAGCAGTACGTC. This gives the protein CASSYAGSSYEQYV.

The genes are TRBV29-1 and TRBJ2-1; D is ambiguous. The V gene's germline CDR1 is SQVTM and CDR2 ANQGSEA. The CDR3 is 15 amino acids. Trimming cost V 3 bases and J 0 bases, with 12 bases left between them. The CDR3 sequence is CSVEGSQSSYNEQFF. The CDR3 DNA reads TGCAGCGTTGAGGGTAGCCAGAGCTCCTACAATGAGCAGTTCTTC.

The J gene is TRBJ1-2, the V gene TRBV19; TRBD1 matches 7 bases. J was trimmed by 3 bases and V by 3 bases; bases with no gene match: 7. The CDR3 has 15 residues. Germline V gives CDR1 LNHDA, CDR2 SQIVND (reference sequence). CDR3 in amino acids: CASSILGQAHYGYTF. Here the CDR3 DNA reads TGTGCCAGTAGTATCCTCGGACAGGCCCACTATGGCTACACCTTC.

The rearrangement uses TRBV4-1 and TRBJ2-7, with TRBD1 identical over 11 bases. Germline V lookup: CDR1 MGHRA, CDR2 YSYEKL. CDR3 size: 16 residues. The ends lost 1 base at V and 6 bases at J; junction bases unmatched: 8. The CDR3, as DNA: TGCGCCAGCAGCCAAGGGAGGACCGGGACAGGGGGCGAGCAGTACTTC. Residues: CASSQGRTGTGGEQYF.

The rearrangement uses TRBV18 and TRBJ1-5; 7 nucleotides agree with TRBD1. The CDR3 covers 15 residues. V lost 4 bases to trimming and J lost 1 base; unmatched junction nucleotides: 4. Germline assignment: CDR1 KGHSH and CDR2 LQKENI. The chain's CDR3 is CASSLTDRSNQPQHF. In DNA, the CDR3 is TGTGCCAGCTCACTTACGGACAGGAGCAATCAGCCCCAGCATTTT.

This clone was found a few times. The CDR3 loop reads CSASASDRASEQYF. For the CDR3, the DNA is TGCAGTGCAAGTGCCAGTGACAGGGCCTCCGAGCAGTACTTC. The V and J genes are TRBV20-1 and TRBJ2-7, with 7 bases matching TRBD1. V shed 6 bases, J shed 6 bases, and the junction held 14 bases outside the gene matches. CDR3 length: 14 amino acids. CDR1 DFQATT and CDR2 SNEGSKA come from the germline V gene (reference sequence).

This clone was detected only once. This chain uses TRBV18 with TRBJ1-6; 8 bases fit TRBD1. CDR1 and CDR2 (germline): KGHSH, LQKENI. V was pared by 3 bases and J by 9 bases, with 13 bases of the junction left unmatched. This CDR3 has 17 amino acids. The CDR3 DNA follows: TGTGCCAGCTCACCTATCATGGGCCCAGGGACAGGTTCACCCCTCCACTTT. It yields the protein CASSPIMGPGTGSPLHF.

The V and J genes are TRBV2 and TRBJ2-7; 8 bases line up with TRBD1. Germline V gives CDR1 SNHLY, CDR2 FYNNEI. This CDR3 has 15 residues. Trimming took 7 bases from V and 0 from J; bases not matched to a gene: 8. The CDR3 loop reads CASKRWDRLSYEQYF. The CDR3 nucleotides read TGTGCCAGCAAACGTTGGGACAGGCTCTCCTACGAGCAGTACTTC.

The chain uses TRBV19 and TRBJ1-2; no clear D gene. Germline V gene data show CDR1 as LNHDA and CDR2 as SQIVND (reference sequence). V lost 7 bases and J lost 0, with 6 bases in between. The CDR3 has 12 residues. The CDR3 reads CASTRANYGYTF. The CDR3 nucleotides are TGTGCCAGTACAAGAGCTAACTATGGCTACACCTTC. Combining the CDR3 with reference TRBV19 and TRBJ1-2 gives the whole variable domain DGGITQSPKYLFRKEGQNVTLSCEQNLNHDAMYWYRQDPGQGLRLIYYSQIVNDFQKGDIAEGYSVSREKKESFPLTVTSAQKNPTAFYLCASTRANYGYTFGSGTRLTVV.

This clone was seen a few times. The genes are TRBV12-3 or TRBV12-4 and TRBJ2-3, with a tentative D call TRBD1 (5 bases). V dropped 7 bases and J dropped 4 bases, with 9 bases sitting between them. This CDR3 is 12 amino acids long. This CDR3 reads CASNQGADTQYF. DNA of the CDR3: TGTGCCAGCAACCAAGGGGCAGATACGCAGTATTTT.

The rearrangement links TRBV2 to TRBJ2-1, with D possibly being TRBD2 (6 bases). Trimming shortened V by 11 bases and J by 5 bases, and 13 bases separated the two germline ends. This CDR3 has 12 amino acids. Germline V CDR1 and CDR2: SNHLY, FYNNEI. The CDR3, as DNA: TGTGCCGCTCCCGGCGGGAACAATGAGCAGTTCTTC. This sequence encodes CAAPGGNNEQFF.

The chain employs TRBV5-1 and TRBJ1-5; D may be TRBD1 (5 bases). The CDR3 covers 13 residues. The V gene's germline CDR1 is SGHRS and CDR2 YFSETQ. With 4 bases removed from V and 9 bases from J, the gap between germline ends came to 14 bases. The CDR3, as DNA: TGCGCCAGCAGCCTTACGGCGGGGCGGCCCCAGCATTTT. Protein product: CASSLTAGRPQHF.

This clone occurred a few times. The rearrangement joins TRBV3-1 (or the pseudogene TRBV3-2) to TRBJ2-1, with 11 bases matching TRBD2. The CDR3 is made up of 19 amino acids. Germline trimming cut 0 bases from V and 0 bases from J; bases unmatched to any gene: 7. Germline CDR1 and CDR2: LGHDT and YNNKEL (reference sequence). CDR3: CASSQEISGGAGSYNEQFF. Written as DNA, the CDR3 is TGTGCCAGCAGCCAAGAAATTAGCGGGGGGGCCGGCTCCTACAATGAGCAGTTCTTC.

This clone was seen just once. V and J are TRBV24-1 and TRBJ2-1; 8 bases match TRBD2. Germline V gene sequence: CDR1 KGHDR, CDR2 SFDVKD. V was pared by 0 bases and J by 7 bases, with 7 bases of the junction left unmatched. This CDR3 is 16 amino acids long. CDR3 loop: CATSDLSGGAGNEQFF. The CDR3 DNA reads TGTGCCACCAGTGATTTGTCCGGGGGGGCCGGGAATGAGCAGTTCTTC.